Listed below are T cell receptor beta chains from one sample, sequenced in a study of T cells in Graves' hyperthyroidism and ophthalmopathy. TCRdb analysed the multiplex PCR reads with MiXCR anew, one entry per CDR3 protein. The data hold a few hundred thousand distinct CDR3 sequences, with around 14% observed a single time. Sequencing was done on a sample of blood. The receptor source for this set is a woman aged 25 to 39 with Graves' hyperthyroidism. Each CDR3 is given with its conserved first and last residue. Each record gives: clone size, J gene, D gene, V gene, CDR3 DNA, CDR3 protein. A D gene is named only where the DNA matches it firmly. Clone size appears in some rows only: once, few, many, or a class for an expanded clone.

abundance: -
j_gene: TRBJ2-5
d_gene: TRBD1
v_gene: TRBV29-1
CDR3nt: TGCAGCGTCGTCGGGGACAGGGGGAGGGAGACCCAGTACTTC
CDR3aa: CSVVGDRGRETQYF

abundance: many
j_gene: TRBJ1-2
d_gene: TRBD1
v_gene: TRBV18
CDR3nt: TGTGCCAGCTCACCCCGGGACAGGGTTGATGGCTACACCTTC
CDR3aa: CASSPRDRVDGYTF

abundance: -
j_gene: TRBJ1-2
d_gene: -
v_gene: TRBV15
CDR3nt: TGTGCCACCAGCAGAGTGGACACCAGCTATGGCTACACCTTC
CDR3aa: CATSRVDTSYGYTF

abundance: -
j_gene: TRBJ2-6
d_gene: TRBD1
v_gene: TRBV11-2
CDR3nt: TGTGCCAGCAGCTTAGTGGGGACAGGGAGCTCTGGGGCCAACGTCCTGACTTTC
CDR3aa: CASSLVGTGSSGANVLTF

abundance: many
j_gene: TRBJ2-3
d_gene: TRBD2
v_gene: TRBV24-1
CDR3nt: TGTGCCACCAGTGATCCCCTCCGGACTAGCGGCACAGATACGCAGTATTTT
CDR3aa: CATSDPLRTSGTDTQYF

abundance: few
j_gene: TRBJ1-5
d_gene: TRBD1
v_gene: TRBV7-8
CDR3nt: TGTGCCAGCAGCTTAACCCCAGGCCGGGACAGGGGCGGGATCAATCAGCCCCAGCATTTT
CDR3aa: CASSLTPGRDRGGINQPQHF

abundance: -
j_gene: TRBJ1-1
d_gene: -
v_gene: TRBV14
CDR3nt: TGTGCCAGCAGCCAGGCTGGACGGGGCCTTGAAGCTTTCTTT
CDR3aa: CASSQAGRGLEAFF

abundance: many
j_gene: TRBJ1-5
d_gene: -
v_gene: TRBV12-3/TRBV12-4
CDR3nt: TGTGCCAGCAGCCCGGGGGGGGTACGCAATCAGCCCCAGCATTTT
CDR3aa: CASSPGGVRNQPQHF

abundance: many
j_gene: TRBJ2-1
d_gene: -
v_gene: TRBV6-1
CDR3nt: TGTGCCAGCAGTTTCCTACAGGGTACCTACAATGAGCAGTTCTTC
CDR3aa: CASSFLQGTYNEQFF

abundance: many
j_gene: TRBJ2-7
d_gene: -
v_gene: TRBV15
CDR3nt: TGTGCCACCAGCAGCGGCGGTAGCGGATCCTACGAGCAGTACTTC
CDR3aa: CATSSGGSGSYEQYF

abundance: few
j_gene: TRBJ2-7
d_gene: -
v_gene: TRBV9
CDR3nt: TGTGCCAGCAGCCCCGAGGCCGGGACAAGGTCCTACGAGCAGTACTTC
CDR3aa: CASSPEAGTRSYEQYF

abundance: few
j_gene: TRBJ2-2
d_gene: -
v_gene: TRBV27
CDR3nt: TGTGCCAGCAGTTTATTGGGCCCCCGGGACTCGTACACCGGGGAGCTGTTTTTT
CDR3aa: CASSLLGPRDSYTGELFF

abundance: many
j_gene: TRBJ2-1
d_gene: TRBD2
v_gene: TRBV20-1
CDR3nt: TGCAGTGCTTGGACTAGCGGGACGTACAATGAGCAGTTCTTC
CDR3aa: CSAWTSGTYNEQFF

abundance: many
j_gene: TRBJ2-7
d_gene: TRBD1
v_gene: TRBV11-3
CDR3nt: TGTGCCAGCAGCTCCCCGACAGGGAAAACCCACGAGCAGTACTTC
CDR3aa: CASSSPTGKTHEQYF

abundance: many
j_gene: TRBJ2-6
d_gene: TRBD2
v_gene: TRBV2
CDR3nt: TGTGCCGGGAACGGGGTTCTAGCGGGACGCTCTGGGGCCAACGTCCTGACTTTC
CDR3aa: CAGNGVLAGRSGANVLTF

abundance: many
j_gene: TRBJ1-1
d_gene: -
v_gene: TRBV30
CDR3nt: TGTGCCTGGCGAAAATGGAACACTGAAGCTTTCTTT
CDR3aa: CAWRKWNTEAFF

abundance: -
j_gene: TRBJ2-3
d_gene: TRBD2
v_gene: TRBV4-2
CDR3nt: TGTGCCAGCAGCCAAGATTGGCTAGCGGGAGGGTCGGGAGATACGCAGTATTTT
CDR3aa: CASSQDWLAGGSGDTQYF

abundance: -
j_gene: TRBJ2-5
d_gene: TRBD1
v_gene: TRBV24-1
CDR3nt: TGTGCCACCAGTGAGACAGGGGGCCGAGAGACCCAGTACTTC
CDR3aa: CATSETGGRETQYF

abundance: many
j_gene: TRBJ2-3
d_gene: -
v_gene: TRBV20-1
CDR3nt: TGCAGTGCTAGAACCTCCCGTAACGGGATGACAGATACGCAGTATTTT
CDR3aa: CSARTSRNGMTDTQYF

abundance: many
j_gene: TRBJ2-1
d_gene: -
v_gene: TRBV2
CDR3nt: TGTGCCAGCAGTGAAGAACGTGGACAGTACAATGAGCAGTTCTTC
CDR3aa: CASSEERGQYNEQFF

abundance: many
j_gene: TRBJ2-7
d_gene: TRBD1
v_gene: TRBV18
CDR3nt: TGTGCCAGCTCACTAATACCGGGACAGGGCACCTACGAGCAGTACTTC
CDR3aa: CASSLIPGQGTYEQYF

abundance: few
j_gene: TRBJ2-5
d_gene: -
v_gene: TRBV4-1
CDR3nt: TGCGCCAGCAGCCAAGTACCTGGGGGAGAGACCCAGTACTTC
CDR3aa: CASSQVPGGETQYF